A selection of T cell receptor beta chains follows, all from one sample in a study of blood T cell repertoires in COVID-19. Measured with immunoSEQ multiplex PCR; TCRdb has only the in-frame clones, and not every one. Among about 230,000 clones listed, 81% were seen once. The specimen was peripheral blood. The receptors originated from a woman aged 80 or older with COVID-19, enrolled during active disease. Both conserved end residues are part of each CDR3. The order of the fields is J gene, D gene, CDR3 length, clone size, V gene, CDR3 protein, CDR3 DNA. The D gene is left open where the match is weak. Expanded clones get a size class; other rows say once, few or many, or leave the size out.

J: TRBJ2-7
D: TRBD1
length: 14
size: NA
V: TRBV7-9
CDR3: CASSSDRDSYEQYF
DNA: TGTGCCAGCAGTTCAGACAGGGATTCGTACGAGCAGTACTTC

J: TRBJ1-3
D: TRBD1
length: 15
size: NA
V: TRBV10-3
CDR3: CASGTGVSYGNTIYF
DNA: TGTGCCTCTGGGACAGGGGTGTCATACGGAAACACCATATATTTT

J: TRBJ1-1
D: NA
length: 15
size: NA
V: TRBV6-5
CDR3: CASSYSQGYMTEAFF
DNA: TGTGCCAGCAGTTACTCTCAGGGTTACATGACTGAAGCTTTCTTT

J: TRBJ1-1
D: NA
length: 12
size: once
V: TRBV12-3/TRBV12-4
CDR3: CASSLTELEAFF
DNA: TGTGCCAGCAGCTTGACAGAACTTGAAGCTTTCTTT

J: TRBJ1-6
D: NA
length: 13
size: many
V: TRBV29-1
CDR3: CSALENYNSPLHF
DNA: TGCAGCGCCCTGGAGAACTATAATTCACCCCTCCACTTT

J: TRBJ2-4
D: NA
length: 14
size: NA
V: TRBV30
CDR3: CAWSVRPSSNIQYF
DNA: TGTGCCTGGAGTGTACGACCTAGCTCGAACATTCAGTACTTC

J: TRBJ2-7
D: NA
length: 14
size: NA
V: TRBV19
CDR3: CASSTQRSAYEQYF
DNA: TGTGCCAGTAGTACACAGCGGTCAGCCTACGAGCAGTACTTC

J: TRBJ2-5
D: NA
length: 17
size: NA
V: TRBV21-1
CDR3: CASSKACGTSAGGTQYF
DNA: TGTGCCAGCAGCAAAGCGTGCGGGACTAGTGCGGGCGGGACCCAGTACTTC

J: TRBJ2-7
D: TRBD1
length: 13
size: NA
V: TRBV6-6
CDR3: CASTGDRAYEQYF
DNA: TGTGCCAGCACTGGGGACAGAGCCTACGAGCAGTACTTC

J: TRBJ1-1
D: TRBD1
length: 15
size: NA
V: TRBV6-1
CDR3: CASSEGEGAATEAFF
DNA: TGTGCCAGCAGTGAAGGAGAGGGGGCGGCCACTGAAGCTTTCTTT

J: TRBJ2-4
D: NA
length: 13
size: NA
V: TRBV7-2
CDR3: CASSPGGRYIQYF
DNA: TGTGCCAGCAGCCCGGGGGGCCGATACATTCAGTACTTC

J: TRBJ1-1
D: TRBD1
length: 16
size: once
V: TRBV28
CDR3: CASTRGGTGVHTEAFF
DNA: TGTGCCAGCACCCGGGGGGGGACAGGGGTCCACACTGAAGCTTTCTTT

J: TRBJ1-2
D: TRBD1
length: 14
size: NA
V: TRBV28
CDR3: CASSTGTGQRGYTF
DNA: TGTGCCAGCAGTACTGGGACAGGTCAGAGGGGCTACACCTTC

J: TRBJ1-2
D: NA
length: 13
size: NA
V: TRBV12-3/TRBV12-4
CDR3: CASRPGPGGGYTF
DNA: TGTGCCAGCAGACCAGGGCCCGGGGGTGGCTACACCTTC

J: TRBJ2-3
D: TRBD2
length: 15
size: NA
V: TRBV6-2/TRBV6-3
CDR3: CASSLFSGRGDTQYF
DNA: TGTGCCAGCAGCCTTTTTAGCGGGAGGGGAGATACGCAGTATTTT

J: TRBJ2-5
D: TRBD1
length: 14
size: NA
V: TRBV5-1
CDR3: CASRRTGGRETQYF
DNA: TGCGCCAGCAGGAGGACAGGGGGCCGAGAGACCCAGTACTTC

J: TRBJ1-1
D: NA
length: 14
size: NA
V: TRBV30
CDR3: CAWSSRGLETEAFF
DNA: TGTGCCTGGAGTTCCAGGGGATTGGAGACTGAAGCTTTCTTT

J: TRBJ1-1
D: NA
length: 14
size: NA
V: TRBV7-9
CDR3: CASSFHGGTAEAFF
DNA: TGTGCCAGCAGCTTCCATGGGGGGACGGCTGAAGCTTTCTTT

J: TRBJ1-1
D: TRBD1
length: 15
size: NA
V: TRBV29-1
CDR3: CSVGKGTGRNTEAFF
DNA: TGCAGCGTTGGGAAGGGGACAGGGCGGAACACTGAAGCTTTCTTT

J: TRBJ1-1
D: NA
length: 13
size: NA
V: TRBV7-3
CDR3: CASSLTGNTEAFF
DNA: TGTGCCAGCAGCCTCACAGGGAACACTGAAGCTTTCTTT

J: TRBJ2-7
D: TRBD1
length: 15
size: few
V: TRBV5-4
CDR3: CASSFGTADSYEQYF
DNA: TGTGCCAGCAGCTTCGGGACAGCCGACTCCTACGAGCAGTACTTC

J: TRBJ1-2
D: NA
length: 15
size: NA
V: TRBV9
CDR3: CASSAGDRGLYGYTF
DNA: TGTGCCAGCAGCGCGGGGGATCGAGGCCTCTATGGCTACACCTTC

J: TRBJ1-1
D: TRBD1
length: 16
size: once
V: TRBV7-2
CDR3: CAITAQGGGWRTEAFF
DNA: TGTGCCATTACGGCACAGGGGGGAGGTTGGCGCACTGAAGCTTTCTTT

J: TRBJ1-2
D: TRBD1
length: 17
size: NA
V: TRBV5-4
CDR3: CASIRRTGGKGNYGYTF
DNA: TGTGCCAGCATACGAAGGACAGGGGGTAAAGGGAACTATGGCTACACCTTC

J: TRBJ1-2
D: NA
length: 14
size: once
V: TRBV5-1
CDR3: CASSLAAGDYGYTF
DNA: TGCGCCAGCAGCTTGGCCGCGGGGGACTATGGCTACACCTTC

J: TRBJ2-7
D: TRBD1
length: 15
size: many
V: TRBV19
CDR3: CASSIRDRRPYEQYF
DNA: TGTGCCAGTAGTATTAGGGACAGGAGGCCCTACGAGCAGTACTTC

J: TRBJ1-2
D: NA
length: 13
size: NA
V: TRBV29-1
CDR3: CSVEVLEDYGYTF
DNA: TGCAGCGTTGAAGTTCTAGAGGACTATGGCTACACCTTC

J: TRBJ2-6
D: NA
length: 16
size: once
V: TRBV30
CDR3: CASTAGQRSGANVLTF
DNA: TGTGCCTCAACGGCTGGACAAAGGTCTGGGGCCAACGTCCTGACTTTC

J: TRBJ1-2
D: NA
length: 13
size: NA
V: TRBV30
CDR3: CAWSVTGRYGYTF
DNA: TGTGCCTGGAGTGTAACAGGGCGGTATGGCTACACCTTC

J: TRBJ2-2
D: TRBD1
length: 15
size: NA
V: TRBV2
CDR3: CASSQDRGNTGELFF
DNA: TGTGCCAGCAGTCAAGACAGGGGTAACACCGGGGAGCTGTTTTTT

J: TRBJ2-5
D: TRBD2
length: 17
size: NA
V: TRBV5-1
CDR3: CASSLFSGGGSQETQYF
DNA: TGCGCCAGCAGCTTATTTAGTGGGGGGGGAAGCCAAGAGACCCAGTACTTC

J: TRBJ1-1
D: NA
length: 11
size: NA
V: TRBV30
CDR3: CAWSTGTEAFF
DNA: TGTGCCTGGAGTACTGGCACTGAAGCTTTCTTT

J: TRBJ2-3
D: NA
length: 15
size: NA
V: TRBV28
CDR3: CASGNRPGLADTQYF
DNA: TGTGCCAGCGGTAATAGGCCCGGGTTGGCAGATACGCAGTATTTT

J: TRBJ2-1
D: NA
length: 13
size: NA
V: TRBV6-5
CDR3: CASGRDSYNEQFF
DNA: TGTGCCAGCGGCCGTGACTCCTACAATGAGCAGTTCTTC

J: TRBJ2-3
D: NA
length: 13
size: NA
V: TRBV10-3
CDR3: CAISEAGSDTQYF
DNA: TGTGCCATCAGTGAGGCAGGGTCAGATACGCAGTATTTT

J: TRBJ1-6
D: NA
length: 15
size: NA
V: TRBV28
CDR3: CASRSRGSYNSPLHF
DNA: TGTGCCAGCAGGTCCCGGGGCTCCTATAATTCACCCCTCCACTTT

J: TRBJ1-2
D: TRBD1
length: 15
size: NA
V: TRBV7-2
CDR3: CASSPQGQVSGGYTF
DNA: TGTGCCAGCAGCCCCCAGGGACAGGTCTCCGGGGGCTACACCTTC

J: TRBJ1-1
D: NA
length: 16
size: NA
V: TRBV5-5
CDR3: CASSQEDLTGNTEAFF
DNA: TGTGCCAGCAGTCAGGAGGACTTAACGGGCAACACTGAAGCTTTCTTT

J: TRBJ2-1
D: NA
length: 13
size: NA
V: TRBV10-2
CDR3: CASQTSSYNEQFF
DNA: TGCGCCTCACAGACAAGTTCCTACAATGAGCAGTTCTTC

J: TRBJ1-1
D: NA
length: 14
size: NA
V: TRBV30
CDR3: CAWSHRGGNTEAFF
DNA: TGTGCCTGGAGCCACCGGGGAGGGAATACTGAAGCTTTCTTT